This entry features one TCR beta chain sequence. TCRdb reanalysed the 5' RACE reads using MiXCR and keeps one entry per CDR3 protein. Among about 430,000 distinct CDR3 sequences listed, roughly 20% were seen once. The data derive from a study of identical twins. The specimen was naive T cells sorted from blood. The receptor comes from a man aged 50 to 59 in good health.

Here the CDR3 DNA reads TGTGCCGCGGGGAGAAGCACAGATACGCAGTATTTT. Encoded protein: CAAGRSTDTQYF. The chain is built from TRBV25-1 and TRBJ2-3, with a tentative D call TRBD2 (6 bases). From germline, CDR1 is MGHDK and CDR2 SYGVNS. CDR3 length equals 12 residues. The ends were cut back, 11 bases at V and 0 bases at J, with 9 bases in the middle. The whole variable domain, remainder taken from reference TRBV25-1 and TRBJ2-3, is EADIYQTPRYLVIGTGKKITLECSQTMGHDKMYWYQQDPGMELHLIHYSYGVNSTEKGDLSSESTVSRIRTEHFPLTLESARPSHTSQYLCAAGRSTDTQYFGPGTRLTVL.